Detailed here is one T cell receptor (beta chain). Antigen specificity is unknown. This entry is derived from a study of T cell responses to AZD1222 COVID-19 vaccine. Profiling relied on immunoSEQ multiplex PCR, and the TCRdb table lists in-frame clones only, not all of them. The sample lists 80,000 to 100,000 clones, 85% to 90% occurring once. The CDR3 consists of 14 residues. Germline V lookup: CDR1 MNHEY, CDR2 SMNVEV (reference sequence). V was cut by 0 bases and J by 4 bases, with 9 bases left in between. Findings of the study overall: Of the AZD1222 recipients, only 5 or 6 were seropositive at baseline. Per reports, nearly half of all spike-specific TCRs target regions that are unmutated in variants. Every sample of the repertoires postdated the peak T cell response. White British donors predominated, females outnumbered males, and clonal diversity was possibly underestimated.

The material was peripheral blood, obtained on day 0 of MenACWY control vaccination. This chain uses TRBV27 with TRBJ1-2, with D unclear. This TCR was recovered from an adult in good health. CDR3 loop: CASSLSRTTYGYTF. The CDR3 nucleotides are TGTGCCAGCAGTTTATCGAGGACCACCTATGGCTACACCTTC.